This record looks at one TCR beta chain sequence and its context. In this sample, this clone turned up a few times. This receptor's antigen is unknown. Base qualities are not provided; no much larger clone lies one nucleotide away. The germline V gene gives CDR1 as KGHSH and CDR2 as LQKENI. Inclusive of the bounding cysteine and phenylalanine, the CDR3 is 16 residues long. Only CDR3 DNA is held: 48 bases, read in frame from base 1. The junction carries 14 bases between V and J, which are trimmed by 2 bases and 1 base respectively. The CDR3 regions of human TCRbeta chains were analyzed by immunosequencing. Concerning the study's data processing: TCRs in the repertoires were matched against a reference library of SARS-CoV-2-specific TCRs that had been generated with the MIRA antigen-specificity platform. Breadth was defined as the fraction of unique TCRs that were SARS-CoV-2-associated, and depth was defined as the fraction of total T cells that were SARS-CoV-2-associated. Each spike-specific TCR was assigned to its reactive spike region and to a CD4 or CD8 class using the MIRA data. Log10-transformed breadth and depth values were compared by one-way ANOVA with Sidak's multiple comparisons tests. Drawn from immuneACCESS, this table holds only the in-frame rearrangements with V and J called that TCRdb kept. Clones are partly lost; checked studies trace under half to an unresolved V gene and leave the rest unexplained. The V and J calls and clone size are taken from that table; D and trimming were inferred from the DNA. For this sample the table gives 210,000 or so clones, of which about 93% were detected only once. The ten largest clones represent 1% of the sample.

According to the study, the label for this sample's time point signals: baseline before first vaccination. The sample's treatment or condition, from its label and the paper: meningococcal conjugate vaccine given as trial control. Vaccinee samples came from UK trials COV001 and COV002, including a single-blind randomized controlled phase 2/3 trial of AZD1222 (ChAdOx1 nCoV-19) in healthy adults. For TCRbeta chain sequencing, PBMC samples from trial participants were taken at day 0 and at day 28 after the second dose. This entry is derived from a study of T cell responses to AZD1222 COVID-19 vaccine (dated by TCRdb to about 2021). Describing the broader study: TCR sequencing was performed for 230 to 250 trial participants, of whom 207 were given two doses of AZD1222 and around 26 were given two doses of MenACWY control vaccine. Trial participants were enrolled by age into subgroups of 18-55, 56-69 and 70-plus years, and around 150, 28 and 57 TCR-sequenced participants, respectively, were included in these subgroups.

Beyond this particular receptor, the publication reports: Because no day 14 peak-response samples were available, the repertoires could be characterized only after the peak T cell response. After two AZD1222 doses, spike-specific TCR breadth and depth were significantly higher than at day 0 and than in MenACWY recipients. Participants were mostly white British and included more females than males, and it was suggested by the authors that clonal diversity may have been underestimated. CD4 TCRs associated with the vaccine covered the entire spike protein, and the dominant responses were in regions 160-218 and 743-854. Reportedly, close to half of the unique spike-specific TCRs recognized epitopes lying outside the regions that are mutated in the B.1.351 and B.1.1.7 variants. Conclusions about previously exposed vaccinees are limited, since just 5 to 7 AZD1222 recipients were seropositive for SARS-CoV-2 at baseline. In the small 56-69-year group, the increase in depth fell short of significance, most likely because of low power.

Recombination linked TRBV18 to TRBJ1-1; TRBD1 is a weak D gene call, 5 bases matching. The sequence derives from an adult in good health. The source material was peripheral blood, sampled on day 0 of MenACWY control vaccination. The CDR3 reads CASSPDRGKPNTEAFF. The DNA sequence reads TGTGCCAGCTCACCAGATAGGGGCAAACCGAACACTGAAGCTTTCTTT.